The sequence of this T cell receptor (beta chain) was determined in a study of cytomegalovirus exposure and HLA in healthy donors. The wider study: Unique TCR beta sequences numbering approximately 120 million came from 190 million or so T cells in an earlier analysis.

The primer mix had 60 Vbeta and 13 Jbeta primers. Data came from immunoSEQ multiplex PCR; TCRdb stores just in-frame clones and leaves some out. The sample yields around 190,000 clones, 79% seen once. The V segment lost 4 bases and the J segment 2 bases; nucleotides outside the gene matches: 13. CDR3 length: 17 residues. CDR1 and CDR2 (germline): SGHRS, YFSETQ. This receptor was obtained from a woman aged 18-29 years in good health and CMV-seronegative. Sequenced input: PBMCs. This sequence joins TRBV5-1 and TRBJ2-7; 9 nucleotides agree with TRBD1. CDR3 loop: CASSRGTTGGNPYEQYF. As DNA, the CDR3 is TGCGCCAGCAGCCGAGGTACGACAGGGGGAAACCCCTACGAGCAGTACTTC.